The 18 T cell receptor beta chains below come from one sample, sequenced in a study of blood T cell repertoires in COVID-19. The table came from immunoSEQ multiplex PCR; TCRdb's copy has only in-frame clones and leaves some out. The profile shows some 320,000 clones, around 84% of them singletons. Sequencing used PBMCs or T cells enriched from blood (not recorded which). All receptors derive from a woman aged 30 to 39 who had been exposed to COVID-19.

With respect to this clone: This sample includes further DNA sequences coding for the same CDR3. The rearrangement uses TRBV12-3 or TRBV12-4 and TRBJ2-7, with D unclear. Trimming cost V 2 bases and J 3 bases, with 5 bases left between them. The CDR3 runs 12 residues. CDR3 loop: CASSLHSYEQYF. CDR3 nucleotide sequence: TGTGCCAGCAGTTTACACAGCTACGAGCAGTACTTC.

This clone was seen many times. The CDR3 here is CASSPGSRYEQYF. For the CDR3, the DNA is TGTGCCAGCAGCCCCGGGAGTCGGTACGAGCAGTACTTC. The chain has TRBV11-2 and TRBJ2-7; TRBD2 might be the D (6 bases). CDR1 and CDR2 (germline): SGHAT, FQNNGV. This CDR3 has 13 amino acids. Trimming shortened V by 5 bases and J by 4 bases, and 12 bases separated the two germline ends.

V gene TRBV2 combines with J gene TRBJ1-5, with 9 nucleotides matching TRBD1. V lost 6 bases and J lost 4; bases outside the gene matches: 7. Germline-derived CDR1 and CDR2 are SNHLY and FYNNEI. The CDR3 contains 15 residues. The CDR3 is CASRNRTGENQPQHF. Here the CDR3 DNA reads TGTGCCAGCAGAAACAGGACAGGGGAAAATCAGCCCCAGCATTTT.

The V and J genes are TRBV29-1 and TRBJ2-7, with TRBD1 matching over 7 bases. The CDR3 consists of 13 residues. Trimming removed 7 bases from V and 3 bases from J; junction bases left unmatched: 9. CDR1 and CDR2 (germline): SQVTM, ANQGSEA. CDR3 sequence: CSAATDRVYEQYF. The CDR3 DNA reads TGCAGCGCCGCCACCGACAGGGTCTACGAGCAGTACTTC.

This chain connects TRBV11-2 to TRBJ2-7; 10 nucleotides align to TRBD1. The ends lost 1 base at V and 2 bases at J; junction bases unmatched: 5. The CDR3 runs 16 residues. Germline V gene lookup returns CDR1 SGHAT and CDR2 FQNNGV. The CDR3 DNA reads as TGTGCCAGCAGCTTAGGCAGGGGACAGGGGACCTACGAGCAGTACTTC. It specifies CASSLGRGQGTYEQYF. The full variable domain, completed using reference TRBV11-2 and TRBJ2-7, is EAGVAQSPRYKIIEKRQSVAFWCNPISGHATLYWYQQILGQGPKLLIQFQNNGVVDDSQLPKDRFSAERLKGVDSTLKIQPAKLEDSAVYLCASSLGRGQGTYEQYFGPGTRLTVT.

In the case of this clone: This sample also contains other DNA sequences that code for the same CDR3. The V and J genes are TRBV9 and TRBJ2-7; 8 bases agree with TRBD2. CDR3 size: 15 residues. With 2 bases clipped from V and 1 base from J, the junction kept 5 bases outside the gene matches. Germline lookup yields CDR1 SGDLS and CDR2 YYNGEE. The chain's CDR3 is CASSVGSGGSYEQYF. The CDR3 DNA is TGTGCCAGCAGCGTTGGGAGCGGGGGTTCCTACGAGCAGTACTTC. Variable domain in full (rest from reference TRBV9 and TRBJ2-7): DSGVTQTPKHLITATGQRVTLRCSPRSGDLSVYWYQQSLDQGLQFLIQYYNGEERAKGNILERFSAQQFPDLHSELNLSSLELGDSALYFCASSVGSGGSYEQYFGPGTRLTVT.

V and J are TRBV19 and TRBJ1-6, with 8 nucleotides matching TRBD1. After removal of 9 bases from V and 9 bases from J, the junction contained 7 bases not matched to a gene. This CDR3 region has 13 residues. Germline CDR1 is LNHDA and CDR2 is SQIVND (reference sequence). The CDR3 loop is CASTGGFRSPLHF. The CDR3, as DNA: TGTGCCAGCACAGGGGGATTTCGTTCACCCCTCCACTTT.

The chain's CDR3 is CAWRAGEGYEQYF. CDR3 coding DNA: TGTGCCTGGAGAGCGGGAGAGGGCTACGAGCAGTACTTC. The V and J genes are TRBV30 and TRBJ2-7; TRBD2 agrees at 8 bases. This CDR3 comprises 13 residues. Germline V gives CDR1 GTSNPN, CDR2 SVGIG (reference sequence). The junction had 4 bases not matched to a gene; V was cut back by 3 bases and J by 3 bases. Combining the CDR3 with reference TRBV30 and TRBJ2-7 gives the whole variable domain SQTIHQWPATLVQPVGSPLSLECTVEGTSNPNLYWYRQAAGRGLQLLFYSVGIGQISSEVPQNLSASRPQDRQFILSSKKLLLSDSGFYLCAWRAGEGYEQYFGPGTRLTVT.

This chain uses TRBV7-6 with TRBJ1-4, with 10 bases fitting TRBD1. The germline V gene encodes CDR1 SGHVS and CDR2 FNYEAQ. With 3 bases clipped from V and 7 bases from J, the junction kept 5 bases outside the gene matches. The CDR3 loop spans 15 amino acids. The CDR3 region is CASSFQWTGGEKLFF. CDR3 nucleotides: TGTGCCAGCAGCTTTCAATGGACAGGGGGTGAAAAACTGTTTTTT. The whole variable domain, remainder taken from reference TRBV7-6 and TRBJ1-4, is GAGVSQSPRYKVTKRGQDVALRCDPISGHVSLYWYRQALGQGPEFLTYFNYEAQQDKSGLPNDRFSAERPEGSISTLTIQRTEQRDSAMYRCASSFQWTGGEKLFFGSGTQLSVL.

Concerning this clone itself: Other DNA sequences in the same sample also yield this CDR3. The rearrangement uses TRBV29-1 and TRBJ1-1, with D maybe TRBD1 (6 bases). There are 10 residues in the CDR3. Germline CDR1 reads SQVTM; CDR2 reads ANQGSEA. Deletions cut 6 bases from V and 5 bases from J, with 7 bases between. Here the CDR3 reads CSVRGTEAFF. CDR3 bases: TGCAGCGTCAGGGGTACTGAAGCTTTCTTT.

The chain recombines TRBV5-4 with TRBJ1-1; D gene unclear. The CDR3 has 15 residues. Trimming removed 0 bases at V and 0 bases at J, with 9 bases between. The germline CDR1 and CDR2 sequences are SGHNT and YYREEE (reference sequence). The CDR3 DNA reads TGTGCCAGCAGCTTGGGCCCAGGATTGAACACTGAAGCTTTCTTT. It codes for CASSLGPGLNTEAFF.

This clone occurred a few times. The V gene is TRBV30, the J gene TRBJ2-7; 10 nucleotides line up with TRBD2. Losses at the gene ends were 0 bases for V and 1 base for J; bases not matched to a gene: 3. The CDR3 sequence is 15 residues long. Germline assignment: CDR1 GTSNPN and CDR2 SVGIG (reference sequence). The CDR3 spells CAWSVASGGSYEQYF. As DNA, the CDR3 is TGTGCCTGGAGTGTAGCTAGCGGGGGTTCCTACGAGCAGTACTTC.

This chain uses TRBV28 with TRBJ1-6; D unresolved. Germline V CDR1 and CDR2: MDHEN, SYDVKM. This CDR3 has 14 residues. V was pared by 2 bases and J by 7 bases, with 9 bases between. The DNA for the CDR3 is TGTGCCAGCAGTTTAGGACGGGGAAATTCACCCCTCCACTTT. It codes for CASSLGRGNSPLHF.

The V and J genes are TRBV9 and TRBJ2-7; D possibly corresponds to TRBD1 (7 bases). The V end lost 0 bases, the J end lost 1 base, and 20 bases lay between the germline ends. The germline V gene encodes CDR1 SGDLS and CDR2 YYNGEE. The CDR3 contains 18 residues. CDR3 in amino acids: CASSVGGGTVWWSYEQYF. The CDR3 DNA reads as TGTGCCAGCAGCGTAGGAGGGGGGACAGTTTGGTGGTCCTACGAGCAGTACTTC.

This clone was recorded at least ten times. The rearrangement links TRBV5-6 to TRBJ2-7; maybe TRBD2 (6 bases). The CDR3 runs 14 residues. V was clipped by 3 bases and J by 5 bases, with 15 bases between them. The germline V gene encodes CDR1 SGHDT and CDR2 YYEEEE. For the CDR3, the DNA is TGTGCCAGCAGCTCGACTAGGAGCAGCCACGAGCAGTACTTC. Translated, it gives CASSSTRSSHEQYF.

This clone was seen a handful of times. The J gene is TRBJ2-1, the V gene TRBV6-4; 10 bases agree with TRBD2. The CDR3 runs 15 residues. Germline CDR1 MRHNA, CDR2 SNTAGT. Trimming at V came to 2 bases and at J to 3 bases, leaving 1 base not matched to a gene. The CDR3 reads CASSDKREGYNEQFF. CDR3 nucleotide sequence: TGTGCCAGCAGTGACAAGCGGGAGGGCTACAATGAGCAGTTCTTC.

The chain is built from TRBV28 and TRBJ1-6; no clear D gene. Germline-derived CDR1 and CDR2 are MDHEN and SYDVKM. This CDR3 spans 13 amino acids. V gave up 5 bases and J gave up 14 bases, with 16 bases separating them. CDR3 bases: TGTGCCAGCAGTCTGGACTCCCCATGGACCCTCCACTTT. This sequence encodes CASSLDSPWTLHF.

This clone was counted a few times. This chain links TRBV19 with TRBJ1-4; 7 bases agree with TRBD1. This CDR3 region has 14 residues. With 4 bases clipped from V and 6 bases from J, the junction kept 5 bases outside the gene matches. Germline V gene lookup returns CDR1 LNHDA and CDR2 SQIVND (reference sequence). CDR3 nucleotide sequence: TGTGCCAGTAGTACCGGGACAGCGGATGAAAAACTGTTTTTT. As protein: CASSTGTADEKLFF.